Presented here are 27 T cell receptor beta chains from one specimen sequenced in a study of response to subunit inactivated influenza vaccine. MiXCR, applied by TCRdb to the RT-PCR reads, yields one record per CDR3 protein. The sample has hundreds of thousands of distinct CDR3 sequences, about 15% seen once; the top ten hold around a tenth. Sequencing used PBMCs from blood, obtained approximately 13 days after vaccination. All receptors come from a man aged 50-59 years who received an inactivated influenza vaccine.

The chain uses TRBV19 and TRBJ2-3; 9 bases align to TRBD1. The CDR3 is made up of 16 amino acids. Trimming removed 7 bases from V and 5 bases from J; junction bases left unmatched: 13. Germline V CDR1 and CDR2: LNHDA, SQIVND (reference sequence). CDR3 amino acids: CASTAGQGIRLDTQYF. CDR3 nucleotides: TGTGCCAGTACTGCCGGACAGGGGATACGGTTAGATACGCAGTATTTT.

The V gene is TRBV24-1, the J gene TRBJ2-5, with D perhaps assigned TRBD1 or TRBD2 (5 bases each). V dropped 0 bases and J dropped 5 bases, with 15 bases sitting between them. This CDR3 is 16 amino acids long. Germline CDR1 and CDR2: KGHDR and SFDVKD. The CDR3 loop reads CATSDLGVGRMETQYF. The CDR3 DNA sequence: TGTGCCACCAGTGATTTGGGGGTGGGACGGATGGAGACCCAGTACTTC.

The rearrangement uses TRBV5-1 and TRBJ2-1; 8 positions agree with TRBD1. The germline CDR1 and CDR2 sequences are SGHRS and YFSETQ. Unmatched junction bases numbered 7, after V lost 3 bases and J lost 2 bases. CDR3 size: 16 residues. CDR3 sequence (DNA): TGCGCCAGCAGCTACCGTGGGACAGGAACCTACAATGAGCAGTTCTTC. Protein: CASSYRGTGTYNEQFF.

This clonotype was detected a few times. The chain is built from TRBV7-3 and TRBJ2-3; 7 nucleotides line up with TRBD2. Trimming cost V 5 bases and J 9 bases; bases outside gene matches: 23. The CDR3 length is 18 residues. Germline V gene lookup returns CDR1 SGHTA and CDR2 FQGTGA. In DNA, the CDR3 is TGTGCCAGCAGCCCCACGAGAAGGTCCCCTAGCGGCGGCGGAACGCAGTATTTT. Protein sequence: CASSPTRRSPSGGGTQYF.

This chain joins TRBV5-1 and TRBJ1-2; no definite D call. The CDR3 is made up of 12 amino acids. Trimming removed 5 bases at V and 5 bases at J, with 10 bases between. Germline values: CDR1 SGHRS, CDR2 YFSETQ. CDR3 sequence: CASREGLYGYTF. For the CDR3, the DNA is TGCGCCAGCAGGGAGGGTTTGTATGGCTACACCTTC.

This clonotype was observed at least ten times. This chain uses TRBV4-3 with TRBJ1-6; D unclear. V was pared by 1 base and J by 7 bases, with 14 bases between. The CDR3 spans 16 residues. Germline CDR1 is LGHNA and CDR2 is YSLEER. The CDR3 sequence: CASSQVPLPGNSPLHF. Written as DNA, the CDR3 is TGCGCCAGCAGCCAAGTCCCCCTCCCGGGGAATTCACCCCTCCACTTT.

This clonotype was observed a single time. This chain joins TRBV20-1 and TRBJ2-2; 9 bases fit TRBD1. This CDR3 has 15 amino acids. The V gene end was trimmed by 1 base and the J gene end by 6 bases; junction bases not matched to a gene: 6. Germline CDR1 DFQATT, CDR2 SNEGSKA (reference sequence). The CDR3 nucleotides are TGCAGTGCTAGAGCCCGGGACAGGGTACCCGGGGAGCTGTTTTTT. This sequence encodes CSARARDRVPGELFF.

This clonotype was found a few times. V and J are TRBV11-2 and TRBJ2-1, with D unresolved. Germline loops: CDR1 SGHAT, CDR2 FQNNGV. The germline V and J ends were trimmed by 1 base and 8 bases, with 6 bases remaining between them. The CDR3 totals 12 residues. Written as DNA, the CDR3 is TGTGCCAGCAGCTTAGTAAGGTATGAGCAGTTCTTC. Protein: CASSLVRYEQFF. The variable domain in full, with the rest retrieved from reference TRBV11-2 and TRBJ2-1, is EAGVAQSPRYKIIEKRQSVAFWCNPISGHATLYWYQQILGQGPKLLIQFQNNGVVDDSQLPKDRFSAERLKGVDSTLKIQPAKLEDSAVYLCASSLVRYEQFFGPGTRLTVL.

The sample holds many counts of this clonotype. The chain carries TRBV12-3 or TRBV12-4 and TRBJ2-3; 8 nucleotides line up with TRBD2. This CDR3 has 14 amino acids. J lost 5 bases, V lost 5 bases, and 6 bases had no gene match. Written as DNA, the CDR3 is TGTGCCAGCAGTCCGGGGGGGCGTATAGATACGCAGTATTTT. Its translation is CASSPGGRIDTQYF.

The chain couples TRBV2 to TRBJ1-2; D uncertain. Germline V gene sequence: CDR1 SNHLY, CDR2 FYNNEI. The CDR3 sequence is 15 residues long. V lost 6 bases and J lost 0, with 14 bases in between. The chain's CDR3 is CASSPPGQANYGYTF. The CDR3 region has the DNA TGTGCCAGCAGCCCTCCCGGGCAAGCTAACTATGGCTACACCTTC.

The rearrangement uses TRBV4-2 and TRBJ1-2, with 7 bases that match TRBD1. Germline assignment: CDR1 LGHNA and CDR2 YNFKEQ. This CDR3 region has 15 residues. The trim removed 2 bases at V and 3 bases at J, leaving 6 bases unmatched. CDR3 region: CASSQPGDSDYGYTF. CDR3 coding DNA: TGTGCCAGCAGCCAACCAGGGGACAGCGACTATGGCTACACCTTC.

V gene TRBV7-9 combines with J gene TRBJ2-1; D possibly corresponds to TRBD1 (5 bases). V was shortened by 1 base and J by 0 bases, with 13 bases between the two germline ends. The CDR3 loop spans 17 amino acids. Germline values: CDR1 SEHNR, CDR2 FQNEAQ (reference sequence). In DNA, the CDR3 is TGTGCCAGCAGCTTAGTATTTTTGGACAACTCCTACAATGAGCAGTTCTTC. This encodes CASSLVFLDNSYNEQFF. Full variable domain (outside the CDR3, taken from reference TRBV7-9 and TRBJ2-1): DTGVSQNPRHKITKRGQNVTFRCDPISEHNRLYWYRQTLGQGPEFLTYFQNEAQLEKSRLLSDRFSAERPKGSFSTLEIQRTEQGDSAMYLCASSLVFLDNSYNEQFFGPGTRLTVL.

Only a few counts were recorded for this clonotype. The chain couples TRBV7-2 to TRBJ2-1; D perhaps matches TRBD2 (5 bases). This CDR3 region has 14 residues. Trimming removed 5 bases at V and 6 bases at J, with 14 bases between. Germline lookup yields CDR1 SGHTA and CDR2 FQGNSA. The CDR3 region is CASSPFSGINEQFF. CDR3 bases: TGTGCCAGCAGCCCATTCAGCGGTATCAATGAGCAGTTCTTC.

This clonotype was detected only a few times. The genes are TRBV4-3 and TRBJ2-7; the match to TRBD1 covers 10 bases. CDR3 size: 17 residues. The germline V gene has CDR1 LGHNA and CDR2 YSLEER. V was pared by 0 bases and J by 1 base, with 6 bases of the junction left unmatched. CDR3 nucleotide sequence: TGCGCCAGCAGCCAAGAGGACAGGACAGGGGGTTCCTACGAGCAGTACTTC. Amino acid sequence: CASSQEDRTGGSYEQYF.

This clonotype has a handful of counts. The gene calls are TRBV20-1 and TRBJ2-7; TRBD2 is a possible D gene (7 bases). The CDR3 runs to 13 residues. Looked up from germline, CDR1 is DFQATT and CDR2 is SNEGSKA (reference sequence). Trimming took off 3 bases at V and 5 bases at J, with 14 bases between the two ends. This CDR3 is CSASLGGRDEQYF. As DNA, the CDR3 is TGCAGTGCTAGTCTGGGGGGGCGTGACGAGCAGTACTTC.

The rearrangement uses TRBV6-2 or TRBV6-3 and TRBJ2-5; a possible D gene is TRBD2 (5 bases). There are 13 residues in the CDR3. Trimming removed 5 bases at V and 5 bases at J, with 12 bases between. Germline-derived CDR1 and CDR2 are MNHEY and SVGEGT. CDR3 sequence (DNA): TGTGCCAGCAGTAGATGGAGGTGGGAGACCCAGTACTTC. Encoded protein: CASSRWRWETQYF.

Ten or more counts support this clonotype. V gene TRBV24-1 combines with J gene TRBJ2-1; D remains unclear. The CDR3 covers 14 residues. Trimming left V 0 bases short and J 5 bases short, with 7 bases between. The V gene's germline CDR1 is KGHDR and CDR2 SFDVKD. Here the CDR3 DNA reads TGTGCCACCAGTGATTTGCGGAGCAACAATGAGCAGTTCTTC. It is translated as CATSDLRSNNEQFF.

This clonotype was counted ten times or more. The rearrangement links TRBV28 to TRBJ2-3, with TRBD1 matching 8 bases. After removal of 7 bases from V and 3 bases from J, the junction contained 3 bases not matched to a gene. Germline loops: CDR1 MDHEN, CDR2 SYDVKM. CDR3 length: 13 amino acids. CDR3 in amino acids: CASKDRVTDTQYF. The CDR3 DNA reads TGTGCCAGCAAGGACAGGGTAACAGATACGCAGTATTTT.

The chain links TRBV6-1 to TRBJ1-5; 8 bases fit TRBD1. CDR1 is MNHNS, CDR2 SASEGT, per germline. With V trimmed by 5 bases and J by 4 bases, 7 bases remained unmatched. The CDR3 spans 15 residues. CDR3 sequence reads: CASSRRTGPNQPQHF. The CDR3 nucleotides read TGTGCCAGCAGTCGCCGGACAGGGCCGAATCAGCCCCAGCATTTT.

This clonotype was detected a few times. This rearrangement joins TRBV6-6 to TRBJ1-1, with D possibly matching TRBD1 (6 bases). Trimming stripped 5 bases from V and 6 bases from J, with 10 bases between. This CDR3 has 12 residues. Germline CDR1 MNHNY, CDR2 SVGAGI (reference sequence). The DNA for the CDR3 is TGTGCCAGCAGTGTTGACAGGTCTGAAGCTTTCTTT. Its protein product is CASSVDRSEAFF.

The chain has TRBV5-6 and TRBJ2-7, with TRBD2 matching 7 bases. Germline trimming cut 2 bases from V and 4 bases from J; bases unmatched to any gene: 9. Germline V gene data show CDR1 as SGHDT and CDR2 as YYEEEE. The CDR3 runs 15 residues. The CDR3 DNA sequence: TGTGCCAGCAGCTTCTTCAGCGGGAACAGGTACGAGCAGTACTTC. Amino acid sequence: CASSFFSGNRYEQYF.

The chain combines TRBV6-2 or TRBV6-3 with TRBJ2-1; possibly TRBD2 for D (6 bases). CDR1 is MNHEY, CDR2 SVGEGT, per germline. Trimming removed 6 bases at V and 2 bases at J, with 20 bases between. This CDR3 has 17 amino acids. The DNA of the CDR3 is TGTGCCAGCAGCCCGGGGGTGGGAATGATGCCCTACAATGAGCAGTTCTTC. It translates to CASSPGVGMMPYNEQFF.

The table lists this clonotype with a few counts. The chain joins TRBV10-3 to TRBJ2-7; tentatively, D is TRBD1 (5 bases). There are 14 residues in the CDR3. The ends were cut back, 3 bases at V and 2 bases at J, with 11 bases in the middle. Germline loops: CDR1 ENHRY, CDR2 SYGVKD. The CDR3 region is CAISDGQGTYEQYF. The CDR3 nucleotides read TGTGCCATCAGTGATGGTCAGGGCACCTACGAGCAGTACTTC.

This clonotype has a count of ten or more. V gene TRBV24-1 combines with J gene TRBJ2-3; TRBD2 might be the D (5 bases). V was cut by 10 bases and J by 0 bases, with 10 bases left in between. Germline loops: CDR1 KGHDR, CDR2 SFDVKD. CDR3 length: 13 residues. The CDR3 DNA sequence: TGTGCCACTAAAACGGGGAGCACAGATACGCAGTATTTT. Protein: CATKTGSTDTQYF.

A few counts support this clonotype. This chain uses TRBV5-5 with TRBJ1-2, with 8 bases aligning to TRBD1. Trimming cost V 3 bases and J 5 bases; bases outside gene matches: 6. This CDR3 spans 14 amino acids. Germline CDR1 reads SGHKS; CDR2 reads YYEKEE (reference sequence). CDR3 bases: TGTGCCAGCAGCTCAAATCAGGGGGCTTATGGCTACACCTTC. Encoded protein: CASSSNQGAYGYTF.

V is TRBV24-1 and J is TRBJ2-7, with D possibly TRBD1 on 6 matching bases. The CDR3 length is 14 residues. V lost 4 bases and J lost 1, with 10 bases in between. Germline values: CDR1 KGHDR, CDR2 SFDVKD. DNA for the CDR3: TGTGCCACCAGTGAAGGACAGCAGTCCTACGAGCAGTACTTC. Protein sequence: CATSEGQQSYEQYF.

The genes are TRBV20-1 and TRBJ2-3, with D unresolved. The CDR3 totals 16 residues. Germline assignment: CDR1 DFQATT and CDR2 SNEGSKA (reference sequence). The ends were cut back, 0 bases at V and 0 bases at J, with 13 bases in the middle. CDR3 protein: CSARDFPASSTDTQYF. CDR3 sequence (DNA): TGCAGTGCTAGAGATTTCCCAGCGTCTAGCACAGATACGCAGTATTTT.